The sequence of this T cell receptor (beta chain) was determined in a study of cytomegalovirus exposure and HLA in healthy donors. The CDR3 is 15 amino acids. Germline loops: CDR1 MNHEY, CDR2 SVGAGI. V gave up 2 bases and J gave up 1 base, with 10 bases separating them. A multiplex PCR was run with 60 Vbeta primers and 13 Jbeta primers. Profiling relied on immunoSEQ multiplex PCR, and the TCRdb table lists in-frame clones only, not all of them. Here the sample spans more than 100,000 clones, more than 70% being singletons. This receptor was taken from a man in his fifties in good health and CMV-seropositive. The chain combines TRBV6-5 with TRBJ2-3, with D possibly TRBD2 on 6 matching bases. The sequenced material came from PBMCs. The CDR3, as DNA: TGTGCCAGCAGTTACAGGGAGGTTGGCACAGATACGCAGTATTTT. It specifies CASSYREVGTDTQYF.